A selection of T cell receptor beta chains follows, all from one sample in a study of blood T cell repertoires in COVID-19. Clones were sequenced by immunoSEQ multiplex PCR, and TCRdb holds only the in-frame ones, with some missing. The sample consists of about 130,000 clones, around 80% of them appearing once. The sequenced sample was peripheral blood. These receptor sequences come from a human donor in a cohort sampled during active COVID-19. Each CDR3 is given with its conserved first and last residue. Fields, in order: V gene, CDR3 protein.

v_gene: TRBV19; CDR3aa: CASSKLRDQPQHF
v_gene: TRBV7-8; CDR3aa: CASSPTMRGTEAFF
v_gene: TRBV2; CDR3aa: CASSGWQGDYNEQFF
v_gene: TRBV30; CDR3aa: CAWRGDRGLGTEAFF
v_gene: TRBV4-1; CDR3aa: CASAATFNSVLNDEQYF
v_gene: TRBV11-2; CDR3aa: CASSLGPGYRTEAFF
v_gene: TRBV11-2; CDR3aa: CASSLTGGAHSGNTIYF
v_gene: TRBV30; CDR3aa: CAWSLPVGTGSPLHF
v_gene: TRBV6-5; CDR3aa: CASSSVGRGRYTF
v_gene: TRBV6-4; CDR3aa: CASSPGTGAYNEQFF
v_gene: TRBV23-1; CDR3aa: CASSPPPGQQATYEQYF
v_gene: TRBV30; CDR3aa: CAWRQSNEKLFF
v_gene: TRBV29-1; CDR3aa: CSVEGTGGEKLFF
v_gene: TRBV30; CDR3aa: CAWSGGSNSPLHF
v_gene: TRBV30; CDR3aa: CAWMAGWNTEAFF
v_gene: TRBV5-5; CDR3aa: CASSLQADNSPLHF
v_gene: TRBV11-2; CDR3aa: CASSQGTGFFTEAYGYTF
v_gene: TRBV3-1/TRBV3-2; CDR3aa: CASSHRHRGNTEAFF
v_gene: TRBV18; CDR3aa: CASSGSQRPDTQYF
v_gene: TRBV5-1; CDR3aa: CASSLEYIAKNIQYF
v_gene: TRBV3-1/TRBV3-2; CDR3aa: CASSHPTGTYGYTF
v_gene: TRBV27; CDR3aa: CASRQTGDGYGYTF
v_gene: TRBV30; CDR3aa: CAWSVREHYGYTF
v_gene: TRBV18; CDR3aa: CASSLSGHADSPLHF
v_gene: TRBV5-8; CDR3aa: CASSFVTEAFF
v_gene: TRBV19; CDR3aa: CASSNPQGRETQYF
v_gene: TRBV29-1; CDR3aa: CSVEDGGSSYNEQFF
v_gene: TRBV5-1; CDR3aa: CASSLGHSTYEQYF
v_gene: TRBV29-1; CDR3aa: CSVEQANTGELFF
v_gene: TRBV5-1; CDR3aa: CATSGVGDTEAFF
v_gene: TRBV6-5; CDR3aa: CASSYSGQGHPYEQYF
v_gene: TRBV10-1; CDR3aa: CASSESGGLVDTQYF
v_gene: TRBV3-1/TRBV3-2; CDR3aa: CASSTQNQPQHF
v_gene: TRBV7-6; CDR3aa: CASSLSGRGDNQPQHF
v_gene: TRBV19; CDR3aa: CASSMDAGNSPLHF
v_gene: TRBV6-5; CDR3aa: CASRRGADGNQPQHF
v_gene: TRBV6-5; CDR3aa: CASSPDRDYEQYF
v_gene: TRBV12-3/TRBV12-4; CDR3aa: CASRALRANGYTF
v_gene: TRBV29-1; CDR3aa: CSASTGGDTEAFF
v_gene: TRBV28; CDR3aa: CASSLGGWTEAFF
v_gene: TRBV15; CDR3aa: CATRTKSTTYEQYF
v_gene: TRBV6-6; CDR3aa: CASSYSQGRGNEAFF
v_gene: TRBV28; CDR3aa: CASSLPGQGHSGNTIYF
v_gene: TRBV18; CDR3aa: CASSPPVAANEQFF
v_gene: TRBV30; CDR3aa: CAWRDRGETQYF
v_gene: TRBV19; CDR3aa: CASSIVQNNEQFF
v_gene: TRBV11-2; CDR3aa: CASSLSGDYSYEQYF
v_gene: TRBV28; CDR3aa: CASSFRQRNEKLFF
v_gene: TRBV29-1; CDR3aa: CSSSESQETQYF
v_gene: TRBV18; CDR3aa: CASSLGSNSPLHF
v_gene: TRBV3-1/TRBV3-2; CDR3aa: CASSRGQANYGYTF
v_gene: TRBV7-9; CDR3aa: CASSPHIFSGQGLNTEAFF
v_gene: TRBV6-4; CDR3aa: CASSDGTGGTGELFF
v_gene: TRBV15; CDR3aa: CATSRVGGFYHEQYF
v_gene: TRBV7-9; CDR3aa: CASSTTEGESYEQYF